This T cell receptor beta chain emerged from a study of T-cell memory formation after mild COVID-19. Via MiXCR, TCRdb re-called the 5' RACE reads, giving one row per CDR3 protein. The sample lists about 500,000 distinct CDR3 sequences, approximately 20% occurring once. V was pared by 2 bases and J by 5 bases, with 9 bases of the junction left unmatched. The CDR3 is 16 residues long. From germline, CDR1 is LNHNV and CDR2 YYDKDF (reference sequence). To note about this clonotype: What it recognizes is unknown.

Broader study findings: Clones contracting over day 15 to 85 were CD4/CD8 balanced, with later expanders leaning CD4+. Researchers found some responding clones in pre-infection memory, a sign that cross-reactive memory joined.

This chain joins TRBV15 and TRBJ1-2; 9 bases match TRBD1. The source of this sequence is an adult woman who had mild COVID-19 (a few samples of this study predate the infection). Cell type and time point are not known. The sequenced sample was PBMCs or a T cell subset sorted from them (not recorded which). The CDR3 region is CATSRSRQGDGYGYTF. Written as DNA, the CDR3 is TGTGCCACCAGCAGATCACGACAGGGGGATGGATATGGCTACACCTTC.